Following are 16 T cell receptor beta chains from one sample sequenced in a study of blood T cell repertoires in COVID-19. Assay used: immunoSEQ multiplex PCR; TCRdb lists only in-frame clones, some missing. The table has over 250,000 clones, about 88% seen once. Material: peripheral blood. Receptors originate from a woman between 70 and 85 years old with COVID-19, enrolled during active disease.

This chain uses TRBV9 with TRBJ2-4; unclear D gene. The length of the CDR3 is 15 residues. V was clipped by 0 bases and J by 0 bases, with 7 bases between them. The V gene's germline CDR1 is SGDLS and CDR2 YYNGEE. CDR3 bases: TGTGCCAGCAGCGTAGGAGCGATAGCCAAAAACATTCAGTACTTC. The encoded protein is CASSVGAIAKNIQYF.

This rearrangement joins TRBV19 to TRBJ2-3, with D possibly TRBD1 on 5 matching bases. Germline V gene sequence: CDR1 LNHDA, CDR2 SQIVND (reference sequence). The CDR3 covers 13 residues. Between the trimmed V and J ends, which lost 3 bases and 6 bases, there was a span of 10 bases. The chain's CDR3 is CASSIPGSDTQYF. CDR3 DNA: TGTGCCAGTAGTATCCCAGGGTCCGATACGCAGTATTTT.

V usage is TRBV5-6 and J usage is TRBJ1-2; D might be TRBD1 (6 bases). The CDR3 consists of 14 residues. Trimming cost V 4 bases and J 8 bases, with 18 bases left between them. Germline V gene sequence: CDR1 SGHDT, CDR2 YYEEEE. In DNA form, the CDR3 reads TGTGCCAGCAGCCTAGGGGGACGAAACAACGGCTACACCTTC. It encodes CASSLGGRNNGYTF.

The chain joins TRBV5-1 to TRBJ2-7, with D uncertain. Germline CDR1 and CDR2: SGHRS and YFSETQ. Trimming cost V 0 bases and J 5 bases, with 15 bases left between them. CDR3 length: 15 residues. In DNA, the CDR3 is TGCGCCAGCAGCTTGGAGGTAGAAAGAGCGCACGAGCAGTACTTC. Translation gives CASSLEVERAHEQYF.

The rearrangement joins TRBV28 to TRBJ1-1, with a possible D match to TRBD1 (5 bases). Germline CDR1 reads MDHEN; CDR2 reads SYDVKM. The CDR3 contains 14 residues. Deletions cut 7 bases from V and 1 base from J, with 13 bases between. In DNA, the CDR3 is TGTGCCAGCAAATTAGCAGGGCGGAACACTGAAGCTTTCTTT. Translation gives CASKLAGRNTEAFF.

The CDR3 is CASSSSGGPTDTQYF. The CDR3 DNA reads as TGTGCCAGCAGCAGTAGCGGGGGGCCCACAGATACGCAGTATTTT. The chain joins TRBV13 to TRBJ2-3, with TRBD2 matching over 10 bases. CDR1 and CDR2 (germline): PRHDT, FYEKMQ (reference sequence). The junction had 4 bases not matched to a gene; V was cut back by 5 bases and J by 2 bases. The CDR3 consists of 15 residues.

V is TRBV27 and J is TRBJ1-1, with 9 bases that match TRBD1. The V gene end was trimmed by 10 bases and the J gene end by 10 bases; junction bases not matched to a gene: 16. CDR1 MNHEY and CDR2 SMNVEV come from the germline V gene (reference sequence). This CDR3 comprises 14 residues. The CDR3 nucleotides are TGTGCCACCGGTCCCGGGACAGGGACCCAAGGAGCTTTCTTT. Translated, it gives CATGPGTGTQGAFF.

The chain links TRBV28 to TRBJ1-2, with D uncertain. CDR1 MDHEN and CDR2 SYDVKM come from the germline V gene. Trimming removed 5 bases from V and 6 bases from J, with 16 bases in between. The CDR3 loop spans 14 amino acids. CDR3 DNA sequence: TGTGCCAGCAGTCCCGGGTCCCGGAGGGATGGCTACACCTTC. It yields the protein CASSPGSRRDGYTF.

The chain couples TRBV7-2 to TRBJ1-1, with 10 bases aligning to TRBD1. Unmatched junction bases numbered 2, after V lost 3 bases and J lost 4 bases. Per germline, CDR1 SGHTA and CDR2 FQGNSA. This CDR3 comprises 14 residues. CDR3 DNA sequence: TGTGCCAGCAGCTTCGGGACAGGGGTCACTGAAGCTTTCTTT. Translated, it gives CASSFGTGVTEAFF.

CDR3: CASSLYPPRPQHF. The CDR3 DNA reads TGTGCCAGCAGTCTATACCCTCCGAGGCCCCAGCATTTT. This sequence joins TRBV28 and TRBJ1-5; D uncertain. Germline lookup yields CDR1 MDHEN and CDR2 SYDVKM. The CDR3 spans 13 residues. V was shortened by 5 bases and J by 9 bases, with 14 bases between the two germline ends.

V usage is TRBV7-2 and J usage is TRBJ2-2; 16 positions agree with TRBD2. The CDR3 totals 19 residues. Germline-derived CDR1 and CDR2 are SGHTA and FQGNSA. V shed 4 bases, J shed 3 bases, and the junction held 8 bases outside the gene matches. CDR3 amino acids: CASSSKGLAGGLDTGELFF. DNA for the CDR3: TGTGCCAGCAGCTCAAAGGGACTAGCGGGGGGGCTCGACACCGGGGAGCTGTTTTTT.

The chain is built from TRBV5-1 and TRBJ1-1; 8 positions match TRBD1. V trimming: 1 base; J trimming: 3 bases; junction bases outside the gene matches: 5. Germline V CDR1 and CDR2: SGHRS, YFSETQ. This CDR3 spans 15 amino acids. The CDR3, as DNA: TGCGCCAGCAGCTTGACAGGGGGTATCGACACTGAAGCTTTCTTT. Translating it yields CASSLTGGIDTEAFF.

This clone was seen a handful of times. The CDR3 reads CASSQVAGYSPLHF. In DNA form, the CDR3 reads TGTGCCAGCAGCCAAGTGGCGGGGTATTCACCCCTCCACTTT. The chain recombines TRBV3-1 (or the pseudogene TRBV3-2) with TRBJ1-6; no reliable D call. Trimming took 1 base from V and 8 from J, leaving 9 bases between them. Germline lookup yields CDR1 LGHDT and CDR2 YNNKEL (reference sequence). The CDR3 has 14 residues.

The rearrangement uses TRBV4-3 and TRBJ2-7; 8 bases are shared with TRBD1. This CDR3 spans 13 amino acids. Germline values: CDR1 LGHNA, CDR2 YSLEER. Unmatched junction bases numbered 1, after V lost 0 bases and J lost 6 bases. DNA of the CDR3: TGCGCCAGCAGCCAAGAGACAGGGGTCGAGCAGTACTTC. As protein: CASSQETGVEQYF.

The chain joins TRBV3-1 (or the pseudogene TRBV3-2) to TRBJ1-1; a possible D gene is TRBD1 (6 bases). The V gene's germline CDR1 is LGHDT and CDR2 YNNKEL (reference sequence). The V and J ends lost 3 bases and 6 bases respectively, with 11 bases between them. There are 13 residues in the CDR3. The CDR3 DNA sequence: TGTGCCAGCAGCCAGACCACAGGGTCTGAAGCTTTCTTT. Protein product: CASSQTTGSEAFF.

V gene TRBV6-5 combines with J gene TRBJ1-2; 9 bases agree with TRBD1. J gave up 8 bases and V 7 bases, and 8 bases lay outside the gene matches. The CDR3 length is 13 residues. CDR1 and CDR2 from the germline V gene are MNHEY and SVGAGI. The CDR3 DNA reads TGTGCCAGCACCAAAACAGGGGGCGGGGGCTACACCTTC. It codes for CASTKTGGGGYTF.